This TCR beta chain stems from a study of beta chain features in type 1 diabetes. Study-wide points: TCRB CDR3s from Type 1 diabetes patients were moderately but significantly shorter in all four CD4+ subsets.

Using CD45RO/CCR7/CD25/CD127/CD95/CD27, CD4+ naive, central memory, regulatory and stem cell-like memory cells were sorted. Sequencing targeted expressed TCRB transcripts, as all isolated RNA had been reverse transcribed. TCRdb keeps only in-frame clones here, not all; method: immunoSEQ multiplex PCR. The sample yields 640,000 or so clones, 13% seen once. For this clone: Antigen: not known.

Trimming stripped 5 bases from V and 0 bases from J, with 7 bases between. This CDR3 has 13 amino acids. CDR1 is SGHAT and CDR2 is FQDESV in the germline V gene (reference sequence). Sequenced: naive CD4+ T cells from blood. The receptor comes from a man between 18 and 35 years old with type 1 diabetes. This chain uses TRBV11-1 with TRBJ1-1; D not resolved. The CDR3 DNA follows: TGTGCCAGCAGCCCCAACTTGAACACTGAAGCTTTCTTT. Translated: CASSPNLNTEAFF. The complete variable domain, with remaining parts taken from reference TRBV11-1 and TRBJ1-1, reads EAEVAQSPRYKITEKSQAVAFWCDPISGHATLYWYRQILGQGPELLVQFQDESVVDDSQLPKDRFSAERLKGVDSTLKIQPAELGDSAMYLCASSPNLNTEAFFGQGTRLTVV.